The present TCR beta chain was sequenced within a study of blood T cell repertoires in COVID-19. Across the whole study: Both acute and convalescent COVID-19 samples were obtained from the United States, Italy and Spain. The analysed material was cDNA or gDNA that came from T cells, B-cell-depleted T cells, or PBMCs.

Germline lookup yields CDR1 SGHNT and CDR2 YENEEA. J lost 7 bases, V lost 1 base, and 13 bases had no gene match. The CDR3 is 18 residues long. Authors' analysis steps: The authors estimated nucleated cell counts from reference gene primer amplification. The data were produced by immunoSEQ multiplex PCR, yet TCRdb's version contains in-frame clones alone and is incomplete. D and trimming were read from the DNA, whereas the V and J calls and clone size are those reported in that table. The repertoire holds 150,000 to 200,000 clones, with 83% as singletons. The sample was peripheral blood. The receptor comes from a human donor in a cohort sampled during active COVID-19. This sequence joins TRBV11-3 and TRBJ2-7, with 13 bases matching TRBD2. CDR3 nucleotides: TGTGCCAGCAGCTTAGGTTCGACTAGCGGGAGGACGCCGCGGGAGCAGTACTTC. As protein: CASSLGSTSGRTPREQYF.